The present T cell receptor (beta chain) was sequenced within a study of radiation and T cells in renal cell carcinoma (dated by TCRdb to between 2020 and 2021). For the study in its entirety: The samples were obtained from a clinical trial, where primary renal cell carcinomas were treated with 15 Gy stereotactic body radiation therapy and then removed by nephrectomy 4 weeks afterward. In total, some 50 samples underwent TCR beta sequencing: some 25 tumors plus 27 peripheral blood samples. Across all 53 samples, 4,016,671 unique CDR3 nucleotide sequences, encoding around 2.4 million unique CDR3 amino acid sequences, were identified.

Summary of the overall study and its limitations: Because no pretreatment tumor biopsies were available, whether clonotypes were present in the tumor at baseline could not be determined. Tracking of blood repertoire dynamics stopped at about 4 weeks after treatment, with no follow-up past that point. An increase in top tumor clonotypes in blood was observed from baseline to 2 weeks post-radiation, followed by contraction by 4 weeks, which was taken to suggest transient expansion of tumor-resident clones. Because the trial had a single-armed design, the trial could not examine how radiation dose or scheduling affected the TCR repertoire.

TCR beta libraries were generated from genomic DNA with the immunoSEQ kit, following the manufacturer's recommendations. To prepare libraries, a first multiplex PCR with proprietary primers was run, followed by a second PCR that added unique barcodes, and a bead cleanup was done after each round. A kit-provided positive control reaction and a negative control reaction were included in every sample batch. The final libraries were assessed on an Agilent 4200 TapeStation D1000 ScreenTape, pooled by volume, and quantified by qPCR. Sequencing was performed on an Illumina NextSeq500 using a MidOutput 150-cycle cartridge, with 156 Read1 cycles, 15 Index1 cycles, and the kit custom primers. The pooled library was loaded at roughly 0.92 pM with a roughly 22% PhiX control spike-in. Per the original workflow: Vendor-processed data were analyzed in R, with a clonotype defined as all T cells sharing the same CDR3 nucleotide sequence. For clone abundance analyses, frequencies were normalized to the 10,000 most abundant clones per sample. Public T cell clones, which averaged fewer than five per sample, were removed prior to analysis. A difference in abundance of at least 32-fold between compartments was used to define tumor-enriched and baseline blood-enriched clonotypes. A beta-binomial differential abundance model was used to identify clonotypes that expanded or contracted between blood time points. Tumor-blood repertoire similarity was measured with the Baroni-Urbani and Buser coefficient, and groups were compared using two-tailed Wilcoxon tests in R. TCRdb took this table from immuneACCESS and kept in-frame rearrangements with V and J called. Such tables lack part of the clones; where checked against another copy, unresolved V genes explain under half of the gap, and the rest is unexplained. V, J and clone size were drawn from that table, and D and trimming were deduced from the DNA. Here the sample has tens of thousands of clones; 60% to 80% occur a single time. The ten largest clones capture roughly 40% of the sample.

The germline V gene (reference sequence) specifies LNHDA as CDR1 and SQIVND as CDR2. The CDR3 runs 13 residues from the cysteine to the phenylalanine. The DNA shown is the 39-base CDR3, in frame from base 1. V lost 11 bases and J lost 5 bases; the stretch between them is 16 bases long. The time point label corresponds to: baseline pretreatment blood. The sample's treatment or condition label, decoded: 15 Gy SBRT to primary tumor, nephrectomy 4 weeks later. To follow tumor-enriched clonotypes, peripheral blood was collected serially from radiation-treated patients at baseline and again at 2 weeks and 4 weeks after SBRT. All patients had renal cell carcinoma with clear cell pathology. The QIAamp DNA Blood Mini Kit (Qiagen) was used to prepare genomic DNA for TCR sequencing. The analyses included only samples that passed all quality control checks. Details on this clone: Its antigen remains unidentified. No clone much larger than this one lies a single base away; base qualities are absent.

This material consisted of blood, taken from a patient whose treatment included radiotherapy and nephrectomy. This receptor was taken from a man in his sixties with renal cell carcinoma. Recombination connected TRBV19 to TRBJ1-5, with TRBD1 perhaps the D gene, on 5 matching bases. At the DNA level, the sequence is TGTGCCGCCACTGGGGGTAGGTATCAGCCCCAGCATTTT. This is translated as CAATGGRYQPQHF.